A single sample is the source of the 20 T cell receptor beta chains below, sequenced in a study of shared clonotypes between healthy human individuals. Using immunoSEQ multiplex PCR, the repertoire was profiled, and TCRdb retains in-frame clones only, with some absent. The sample yields over a million clones, roughly 96% seen once. Sequencing was performed on naive CD4+ T cells sorted from blood. Subset in this sample: CD45RA+ positively selected. These receptors came from a man aged 30 to 45 in good health.

The chain couples TRBV5-1 to TRBJ2-3; D not resolved. Germline CDR1 SGHRS, CDR2 YFSETQ. Between the trimmed V and J ends, which lost 0 bases and 5 bases, there was a span of 7 bases. There are 13 residues in the CDR3. The CDR3 nucleotides are TGCGCCAGCAGCTTGGGGCCGGAAGATACGCAGTATTTT. Translation: CASSLGPEDTQYF.

The rearrangement links TRBV7-2 to TRBJ2-7, with no clear D. V gave up 5 bases and J gave up 2 bases, with 16 bases separating them. This CDR3 has 15 residues. Germline V gives CDR1 SGHTA, CDR2 FQGNSA. The CDR3 DNA reads TGTGCCAGCAGCCTTGAAACGGCCCGTGCCTACGAGCAGTACTTC. It translates to CASSLETARAYEQYF.

V gene TRBV7-2 combines with J gene TRBJ1-5; tentatively, D is TRBD1 (6 bases). Between the trimmed V and J ends, which lost 4 bases and 0 bases, there was a span of 10 bases. Germline CDR1 reads SGHTA; CDR2 reads FQGNSA. CDR3 length equals 15 residues. The CDR3 protein is CASSSRGISNQPQHF. The CDR3, as DNA: TGTGCCAGCAGCTCCAGGGGAATTAGCAATCAGCCCCAGCATTTT.

V usage is TRBV6-1 and J usage is TRBJ1-5; the D gene is possibly TRBD1 (6 bases). This CDR3 has 16 residues. The V end was cut by 2 bases, the J end by 3 bases, with 14 bases between. Germline-derived CDR1 and CDR2 are MNHNS and SASEGT. CDR3 nucleotide sequence: TGTGCCAGCAGTGAAAGGGGGGTGCAAGTCAATCAGCCCCAGCATTTT. Its translation: CASSERGVQVNQPQHF.

V gene TRBV11-2 combines with J gene TRBJ2-1, with D possibly TRBD2 on 6 matching bases. The CDR3 is 18 amino acids. CDR1 SGHAT and CDR2 FQNNGV come from the germline V gene. The germline V and J ends were trimmed by 3 bases and 5 bases, with 23 bases remaining between them. The CDR3 sequence: CASSLRGLLRPRDNEQFF. CDR3 DNA sequence: TGTGCCAGCAGCTTGAGAGGACTATTGCGGCCACGAGACAATGAGCAGTTCTTC.

The chain recombines TRBV5-8 with TRBJ1-5; unclear D gene. Trimming pared 0 bases from V and 4 bases from J, leaving 11 bases between. Germline CDR1 and CDR2: SGHTS and YDEGEE. CDR3 size: 15 residues. The CDR3 region is CASSLAVSVNQPQHF. CDR3 DNA: TGTGCCAGCAGCTTGGCCGTGAGTGTAAATCAGCCCCAGCATTTT.

This chain uses TRBV28 with TRBJ2-7, with TRBD2 matching 11 bases. Trimming took 6 bases from V and 3 from J; bases not matched to a gene: 4. The CDR3 loop spans 14 amino acids. Germline-derived CDR1 and CDR2 are MDHEN and SYDVKM. The CDR3 DNA reads as TGTGCCAGCAGCAAAGGGACTAGCGGCTACGAGCAGTACTTC. Translating gives CASSKGTSGYEQYF. The entire variable domain, with the rest obtained from reference TRBV28 and TRBJ2-7, is as follows: DVKVTQSSRYLVKRTGEKVFLECVQDMDHENMFWYRQDPGLGLRLIYFSYDVKMKEKGDIPEGYSVSREKKERFSLILESASTNQTSMYLCASSKGTSGYEQYFGPGTRLTVT.

V gene TRBV6-5 combines with J gene TRBJ2-5; D remains ambiguous. V lost 6 bases to trimming and J lost 1 base, with 9 bases between them. The CDR3 sequence is 13 residues long. The germline V gene encodes CDR1 MNHEY and CDR2 SVGAGI. CDR3 bases: TGTGCCAGCAGGTCTAGTGGCCAAGAGACCCAGTACTTC. Amino acid sequence: CASRSSGQETQYF.

This sequence joins TRBV9 and TRBJ1-2; maybe TRBD1 (5 bases). CDR1 SGDLS and CDR2 YYNGEE come from the germline V gene. The CDR3 has 12 residues. Trimming left V 3 bases short and J 4 bases short, with 7 bases between. The CDR3 reads CASSDRRYGYTF. In nucleotides, the CDR3 is TGTGCCAGCAGCGACAGGCGCTATGGCTACACCTTC.

The rearrangement joins TRBV10-3 to TRBJ2-3, with D perhaps TRBD2 (6 bases). The germline V and J ends were trimmed by 1 base and 0 bases, with 14 bases remaining between them. Germline V gene lookup returns CDR1 ENHRY and CDR2 SYGVKD. The CDR3 sequence is 17 residues long. The CDR3 spells CAISEWTGRGSTDTQYF. The CDR3 DNA reads TGTGCCATCAGTGAGTGGACCGGGCGGGGTAGCACAGATACGCAGTATTTT.

The chain is built from TRBV28 and TRBJ2-7, with 14 bases fitting TRBD2. J was trimmed by 3 bases and V by 3 bases; bases with no gene match: 4. The V gene's germline CDR1 is MDHEN and CDR2 SYDVKM. CDR3 length: 16 residues. In nucleotides, the CDR3 is TGTGCCAGCAGTTTCATTGGGACTAGCGGGAGCTACGAGCAGTACTTC. This translates into CASSFIGTSGSYEQYF.

V is TRBV28 and J is TRBJ1-1; TRBD1 agrees at 10 bases. The CDR3 covers 15 residues. The germline CDR1 and CDR2 sequences are MDHEN and SYDVKM. V gave up 2 bases and J gave up 3 bases; unmatched junction bases: 3. The CDR3 here is CASSLPGTGDTEAFF. The CDR3 region has the DNA TGTGCCAGCAGTTTACCCGGGACAGGGGACACTGAAGCTTTCTTT.

The chain couples TRBV6-5 to TRBJ2-7; maybe TRBD1 (8 bases). CDR1 is MNHEY and CDR2 is SVGAGI in the germline V gene. The V gene lost 3 bases and the J gene lost 1 base, with 16 bases spanning the gap. The CDR3 covers 16 residues. The CDR3 sequence is CASSYYRGRASYEQYF. CDR3 in DNA: TGTGCCAGCAGTTATTACAGGGGGAGGGCATCCTACGAGCAGTACTTC.

J is TRBJ2-5 and V is TRBV15, with 11 bases aligning to TRBD2. There are 19 residues in the CDR3. V trimming: 2 bases; J trimming: 4 bases; junction bases outside the gene matches: 15. Germline CDR1 LNHNV, CDR2 YYDKDF (reference sequence). Here the CDR3 reads CATSRHSPHTTSGRETQYF. Written as DNA, the CDR3 is TGTGCCACCAGCAGACATTCGCCCCATACAACTAGCGGGAGAGAGACCCAGTACTTC.

The chain employs TRBV6-5 and TRBJ1-3; no definite D call. Germline values: CDR1 MNHEY, CDR2 SVGAGI. CDR3 length: 14 amino acids. V lost 5 bases and J lost 3, with 11 bases in between. This CDR3 is CASSIAPNGNTIYF. As DNA, the CDR3 is TGTGCCAGCAGTATCGCCCCTAATGGAAACACCATATATTTT.

The chain has TRBV7-8 and TRBJ2-2; no firm D call. The CDR3 has 14 amino acids. Trimming took 3 bases from V and 1 from J, leaving 6 bases between them. CDR1 and CDR2 (germline): SGHVS, FQNEAQ. This chain's CDR3 is CASSFGLNTGELFF. CDR3 nucleotides: TGTGCCAGCAGCTTCGGTCTGAACACCGGGGAGCTGTTTTTT.

The chain has TRBV7-2 and TRBJ2-1; D not certain. From germline, CDR1 is SGHTA and CDR2 FQGNSA. This CDR3 is built from 14 residues. Trimming shortened V by 3 bases and J by 1 base, and 7 bases separated the two germline ends. The chain's CDR3 is CASSLHSSYNEQFF. Written as DNA, the CDR3 is TGTGCCAGCAGCTTGCACAGTTCCTACAATGAGCAGTTCTTC.

The V call is TRBV7-3, the J call TRBJ2-1; D is perhaps TRBD2 (6 bases). This CDR3 has 14 residues. Germline CDR1 SGHTA, CDR2 FQGTGA. V dropped 5 bases and J dropped 5 bases, with 13 bases sitting between them. CDR3 amino acids: CASSRLGRHNEQFF. CDR3 DNA sequence: TGTGCCAGCAGCCGACTAGGAAGACACAATGAGCAGTTCTTC.

This chain connects TRBV28 to TRBJ2-7, with unresolved D. Trimming took 2 bases from V and 7 from J, leaving 18 bases between them. Germline V gene sequence: CDR1 MDHEN, CDR2 SYDVKM. The CDR3 totals 15 residues. The CDR3 sequence is CASSLIGRRVEEQYF. DNA for the CDR3: TGTGCCAGCAGTTTAATCGGGCGACGAGTAGAAGAGCAGTACTTC.

This chain links TRBV4-3 with TRBJ2-5, with TRBD1 identical over 12 bases. V was clipped by 5 bases and J by 5 bases; unmatched bases: 6. CDR3 length: 15 amino acids. CDR1 is LGHNA, CDR2 YSLEER, per germline. CDR3 amino acids: CASSKRDRGPETQYF. As DNA, the CDR3 is TGCGCCAGCAGCAAGAGGGACAGGGGGCCGGAGACCCAGTACTTC.